This T cell receptor (beta chain) was profiled in a study of cytomegalovirus exposure and HLA in healthy donors. Notes on the study in general: Sequencing likely generated an artifact that appeared as a cluster of highly shared sequence variants.

The PCR employed 60 Vbeta primers together with 13 Jbeta primers. Sequencing was performed with immunoSEQ multiplex PCR; in TCRdb, only in-frame clones are kept and a portion is missing. The table for this sample gives some 42,000 clones. Germline-derived CDR1 and CDR2 are LGHNA and YNFKEQ. Trimming took 4 bases from V and 5 from J; bases not matched to a gene: 12. This CDR3 contains 16 residues. In the case of this clone: Its matching antigen is unknown.

Sampled while nominally healthy, donors likely had unrecorded immune exposures. The TCR sequence derives from a man aged 25-40 years in good health and CMV-seronegative. The sequencing input was PBMCs. The J gene is TRBJ1-2, the V gene TRBV4-2; TRBD1 matches at 8 bases. The CDR3 DNA reads as TGTGCCAGCAGCCCAGGGGGCCGGGATCTAATGTATGGCTACACCTTC. This gives the protein CASSPGGRDLMYGYTF.